These 5 T cell receptor beta chains were sequenced from one sample in a study of shared clonotypes between healthy human individuals. The protocol was immunoSEQ multiplex PCR, while the TCRdb copy is restricted to in-frame clones and leaves out a portion. The data contain under 2,500,000 clones, roughly 95% of them singletons. The source material was naive CD4+ T cells sorted from blood. Subset meaning: CD45RA+ positively selected. The receptors come from a man younger than 30 in good health.

As DNA, the CDR3 is TGTGCCAGCAGCGCACAAGCGATGAACACTGAAGCTTTCTTT. Its translation: CASSAQAMNTEAFF. This chain joins TRBV7-6 and TRBJ1-1; no reliable D call. CDR3 length: 14 residues. V was cut by 5 bases and J by 0 bases, with 10 bases left in between. Germline V gene data show CDR1 as SGHVS and CDR2 as FNYEAQ.

A word on this clone: Other DNA variants within this sample encode the same CDR3. In DNA form, the CDR3 reads TGCGCCAGCAGCTTACAGGGAAGCTCCTACAATGAGCAGTTCTTC. Translated, it gives CASSLQGSSYNEQFF. The chain has TRBV5-1 and TRBJ2-1; weak D call: TRBD1 (6 bases). The CDR3 sequence is 15 residues long. Germline V gene sequence: CDR1 SGHRS, CDR2 YFSETQ. The germline V and J ends were trimmed by 2 bases and 0 bases, with 9 bases remaining between them.

The chain employs TRBV11-2 and TRBJ2-4; 10 bases line up with TRBD1. Germline CDR1 SGHAT, CDR2 FQNNGV. The CDR3 loop spans 13 amino acids. V was clipped by 7 bases and J by 8 bases; unmatched bases: 5. The CDR3 sequence: CASKTGGEDIQYF. The CDR3 DNA reads as TGTGCCAGCAAGACAGGGGGCGAGGACATTCAGTACTTC.

This chain joins TRBV6-5 and TRBJ1-2; D call uncertain. The V and J ends lost 8 bases and 3 bases respectively, with 7 bases between them. Germline V gene sequence: CDR1 MNHEY, CDR2 SVGAGI. CDR3 length: 11 residues. The CDR3 coding sequence is TGTGCCAGCGGTTGGGACTATGGCTACACCTTC. Amino acids: CASGWDYGYTF.

The J gene is TRBJ2-4, the V gene TRBV2; no definite D call. The CDR3 runs to 12 residues. The ends were cut back, 11 bases at V and 1 base at J, with 9 bases in the middle. Per the germline V gene, CDR1 is SNHLY and CDR2 is FYNNEI. In nucleotides, the CDR3 is TGTGCCTCTGGTGTGGCCAAAAACATTCAGTACTTC. Translated: CASGVAKNIQYF.